Detailed here is one T cell receptor (beta chain). Its antigen is not known. The sample belongs to a study of CD8 T cells in ankylosing spondylitis. TCRdb re-called the 5' RACE reads through MiXCR, storing one row per CDR3 protein. Found here are a few hundred thousand distinct CDR3 sequences, about 20% of them singletons; the top ten hold about 16%. Per germline, CDR1 SGHDT and CDR2 YYEEEE. V trimming: 6 bases; J trimming: 5 bases; junction bases outside the gene matches: 9. The CDR3 covers 14 residues. General study points: Significantly higher representation of disease-linked clones was reported for matched ankylosing spondylitis synovial fluid. There was a TCR beta motif, made of fewer than 10 highly homologous variants, that appeared characteristic of ankylosing spondylitis blood.

This chain joins TRBV5-6 and TRBJ1-1; 8 nucleotides agree with TRBD1. This TCR was sampled from a male donor with ankylosing spondylitis. The sequenced sample consisted of blood, either unsorted or a sorted T cell fraction (not recorded which). CDR3 residues: CASTLPGQGTEAFF. In nucleotides, the CDR3 is TGTGCCAGCACTCTTCCTGGACAGGGAACTGAAGCTTTCTTT.